This TCR beta chain appears in the sequencing data of a study of PD-1 blockade in classical Hodgkin lymphoma. Study conclusions and caveats: Why the repertoires differ is still unclear, perhaps disease activity or prior therapy. Reported baseline diversity: healthy donors highest, relapsed/refractory patients lowest.

Time point given: newly diagnosed, previously untreated cHL patient sample. Isolation of CD4+ T cells from thawed PBMCs was performed by magnetic negative selection. This CDR3 has 14 residues. Germline values: CDR1 MDHEN, CDR2 SYDVKM. V lost 3 bases and J lost 4; bases outside the gene matches: 3. Repertoires were generated with immunoSEQ multiplex PCR, while TCRdb's copy carries only in-frame clones and drops some. The data contain under 40,000 clones, roughly nine tenths of them singletons. As regards this clone: Its antigen is undetermined.

The sequenced sample consisted of CD4+ T cells from blood. The J gene is TRBJ2-3, the V gene TRBV28; 8 bases fit TRBD2. This TCR came from a human donor with classical Hodgkin lymphoma. CDR3 residues: CASSFSGVADTQYF. In DNA form, the CDR3 reads TGTGCCAGCAGTTTTAGCGGGGTAGCAGATACGCAGTATTTT.